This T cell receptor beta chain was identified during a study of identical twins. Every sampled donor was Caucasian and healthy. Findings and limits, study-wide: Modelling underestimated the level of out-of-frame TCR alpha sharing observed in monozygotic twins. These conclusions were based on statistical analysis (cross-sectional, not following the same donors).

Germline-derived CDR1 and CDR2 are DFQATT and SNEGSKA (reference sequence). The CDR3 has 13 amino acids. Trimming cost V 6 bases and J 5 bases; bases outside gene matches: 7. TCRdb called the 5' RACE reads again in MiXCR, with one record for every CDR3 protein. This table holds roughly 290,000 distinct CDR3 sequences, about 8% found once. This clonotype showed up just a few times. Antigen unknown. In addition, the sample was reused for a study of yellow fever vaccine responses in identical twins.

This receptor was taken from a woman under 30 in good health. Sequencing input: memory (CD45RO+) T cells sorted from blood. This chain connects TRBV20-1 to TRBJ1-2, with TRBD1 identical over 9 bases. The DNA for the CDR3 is TGCAGTGCGCGACAGGGGGTGGAATATGGCTACACCTTC. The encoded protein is CSARQGVEYGYTF.